This paragraph covers one T cell receptor (beta chain) sequence. This record comes from a study of blood T cell repertoires in COVID-19. In the study overall: The origin of the acute and convalescent COVID-19 samples was the United States, Italy and Spain. Sources were T cells, B-cell-depleted T cells, or PBMCs; the material itself was cDNA or gDNA.

Germline CDR1 LGHDT, CDR2 YNNKEL (reference sequence). CDR3 length: 14 residues. J gave up 10 bases and V 2 bases, and 5 bases lay outside the gene matches. As originally analysed: Counts of nucleated cells, estimated from reference gene primer amplification, were obtained. The assay was immunoSEQ multiplex PCR, and TCRdb's table has in-frame clones only and misses some. The DNA gave D and trimming, while V, J and clone size come from that table. The table lists just over 150,000 clones, approximately 81% of them singletons. The sequencing input was peripheral blood. This receptor was identified in a human donor with acute or convalescent COVID-19. The donor label of this sample is uncertain. The chain has TRBV3-1 (or the pseudogene TRBV3-2) and TRBJ1-2; 12 bases line up with TRBD1. For the CDR3, the DNA is TGTGCCAGCAGCCAATTGGGACAGGGGGCTCTCTACACCTTC. Protein: CASSQLGQGALYTF.